This TCR delta chain was sequenced in a study of gammadelta T cells in human blood (TCRdb year 2020). The CDR3, cysteine through phenylalanine, is 15 amino acids long. The sequence is cut down to CDR3 DNA, 45 bases in frame from base 1. Trimming leaves V shorter by 2 bases and J shorter by 1 base, with the junction holding 1 base beyond the gene matches. As encoded in the germline V gene, CDR1 is GEAIGNYY while CDR2 is EKD. Based on its abundance in the sample, this clone is large (0.1 to 1%). Its antigen specificity is not known. No clone much larger than this one lies a single base away; base qualities are absent. The sample contains more than one DNA sequence encoding this CDR3. What the authors observed across the whole study: The study reported that microbial exposure appeared to drive polyclonal expansion of innate gamma-delta T cells immediately after birth.

Preparation of the library involved RT-PCR. Sequencer: Illumina MiSeq. In TCRdb, clones were called once more from the public reads by CATT, and rows of identical DNA were later combined. The sample table shows hundreds of delta-chain clones, and 35% to 50% are seen once. The biggest ten clones account for 30% to 50% of the sample. This clonotype originated in a human donor. Sequencing used Vgamma9Vdelta2 gamma-delta T cells from infant blood. This chain joins TRDV2 to TRDJ2; TRDD3 agrees with 9 junctional bases. The encoded CDR3 is CACDILGDLTAQLFF. The sequenced DNA is TGTGCCTGTGACATACTGGGGGATTTGACAGCACAACTCTTCTTT.